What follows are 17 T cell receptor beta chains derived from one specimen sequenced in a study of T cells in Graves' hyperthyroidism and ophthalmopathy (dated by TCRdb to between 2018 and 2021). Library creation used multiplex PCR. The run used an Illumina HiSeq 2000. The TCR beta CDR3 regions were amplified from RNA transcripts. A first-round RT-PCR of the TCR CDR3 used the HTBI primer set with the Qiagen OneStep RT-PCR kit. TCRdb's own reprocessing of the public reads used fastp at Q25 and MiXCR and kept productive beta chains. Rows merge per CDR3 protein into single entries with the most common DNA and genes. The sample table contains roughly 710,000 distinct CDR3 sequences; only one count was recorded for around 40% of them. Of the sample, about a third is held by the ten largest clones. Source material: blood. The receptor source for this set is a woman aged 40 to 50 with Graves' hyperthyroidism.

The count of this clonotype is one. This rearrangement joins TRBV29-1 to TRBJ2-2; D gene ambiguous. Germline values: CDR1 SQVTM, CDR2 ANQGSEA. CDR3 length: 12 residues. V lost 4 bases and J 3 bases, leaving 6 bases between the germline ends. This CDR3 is CSVVADTGELFF. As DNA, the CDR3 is TGCAGCGTTGTGGCAGACACCGGGGAGCTGTTTTTT.

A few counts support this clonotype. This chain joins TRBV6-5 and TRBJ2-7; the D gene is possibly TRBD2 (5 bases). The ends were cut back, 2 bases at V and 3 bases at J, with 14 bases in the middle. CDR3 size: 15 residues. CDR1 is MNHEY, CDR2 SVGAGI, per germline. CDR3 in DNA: TGTGCCAGCAGTTACAACCTCGCTGGAGGCTACGAGCAGTACTTC. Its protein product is CASSYNLAGGYEQYF.

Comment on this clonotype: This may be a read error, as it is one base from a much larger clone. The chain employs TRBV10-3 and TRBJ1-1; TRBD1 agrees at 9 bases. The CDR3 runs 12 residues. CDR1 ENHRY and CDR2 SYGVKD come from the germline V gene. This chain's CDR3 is CAIGQGNTKAFF. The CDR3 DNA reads TGTGCCATTGGACAGGGGAACACTAAAGCTTTCTTT.

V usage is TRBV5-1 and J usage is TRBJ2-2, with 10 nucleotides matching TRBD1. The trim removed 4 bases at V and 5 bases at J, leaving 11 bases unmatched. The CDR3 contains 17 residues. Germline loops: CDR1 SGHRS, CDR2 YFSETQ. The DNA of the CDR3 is TGCGCCAGCAGCCGCATTGGCCGGGGACAGGGGACCGGGGAGCTGTTTTTT. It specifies CASSRIGRGQGTGELFF.

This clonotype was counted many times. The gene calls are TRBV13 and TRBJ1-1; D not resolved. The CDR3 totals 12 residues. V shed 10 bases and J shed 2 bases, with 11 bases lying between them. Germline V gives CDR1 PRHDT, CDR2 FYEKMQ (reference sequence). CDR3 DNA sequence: TGTGCCACCGACCAGCAAAACACTGAAGCTTTCTTT. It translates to CATDQQNTEAFF.

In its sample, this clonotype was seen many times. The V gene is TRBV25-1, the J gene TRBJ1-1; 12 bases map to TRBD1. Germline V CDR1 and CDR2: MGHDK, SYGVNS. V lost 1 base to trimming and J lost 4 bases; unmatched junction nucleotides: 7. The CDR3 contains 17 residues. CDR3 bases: TGTGCCAGCAGTGAATGGGGGACAGGGGGCTCCAGCACTGAAGCTTTCTTT. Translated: CASSEWGTGGSSTEAFF.

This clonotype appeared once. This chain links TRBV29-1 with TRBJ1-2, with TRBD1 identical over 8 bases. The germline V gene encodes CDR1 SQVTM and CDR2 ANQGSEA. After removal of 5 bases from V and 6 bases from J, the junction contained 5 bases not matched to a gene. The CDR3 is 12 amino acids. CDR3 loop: CSVNKGQDGYTF. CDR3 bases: TGCAGCGTTAATAAGGGACAGGATGGCTACACCTTC.

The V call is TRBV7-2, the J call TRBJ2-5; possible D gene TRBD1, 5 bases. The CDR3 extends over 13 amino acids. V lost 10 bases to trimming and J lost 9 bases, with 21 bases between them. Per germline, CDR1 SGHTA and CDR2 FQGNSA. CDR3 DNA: TGTGCCACCACCATCAGGGCTGGGCAGCCCCAGTACTTC. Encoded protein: CATTIRAGQPQYF.

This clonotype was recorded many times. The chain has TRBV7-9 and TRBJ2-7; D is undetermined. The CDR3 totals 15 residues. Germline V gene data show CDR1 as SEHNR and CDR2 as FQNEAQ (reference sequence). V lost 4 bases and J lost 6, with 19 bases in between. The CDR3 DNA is TGTGCCAGCAGCTCGCACGGGCTCCAATTGGGCGAGCAGTACTTC. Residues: CASSSHGLQLGEQYF.

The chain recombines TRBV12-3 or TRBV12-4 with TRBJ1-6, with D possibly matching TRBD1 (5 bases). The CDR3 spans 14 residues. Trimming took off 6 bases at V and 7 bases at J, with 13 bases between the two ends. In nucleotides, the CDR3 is TGTGCCAGCAGCCAAGAGACAGAAAATTCACCCCTCCACTTT. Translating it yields CASSQETENSPLHF.

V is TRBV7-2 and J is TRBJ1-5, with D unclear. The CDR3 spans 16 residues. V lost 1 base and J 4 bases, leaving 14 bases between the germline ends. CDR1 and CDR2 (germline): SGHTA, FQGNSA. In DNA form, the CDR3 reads TGTGCCAGCAGCTTAGGATTCGAGGCCCAAAATCAGCCCCAGCATTTT. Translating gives CASSLGFEAQNQPQHF.

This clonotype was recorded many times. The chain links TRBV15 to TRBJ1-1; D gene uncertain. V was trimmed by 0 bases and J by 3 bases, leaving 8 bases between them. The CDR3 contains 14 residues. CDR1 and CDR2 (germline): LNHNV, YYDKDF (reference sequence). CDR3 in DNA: TGTGCCACCAGCAGAGACGAGGAATACACTGAAGCTTTCTTT. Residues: CATSRDEEYTEAFF. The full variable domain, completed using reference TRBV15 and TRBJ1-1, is DAMVIQNPRYQVTQFGKPVTLSCSQTLNHNVMYWYQQKSSQAPKLLFHYYDKDFNNEADTPDNFQSRRPNTSFCFLDIRSPGLGDTAMYLCATSRDEEYTEAFFGQGTRLTVV.

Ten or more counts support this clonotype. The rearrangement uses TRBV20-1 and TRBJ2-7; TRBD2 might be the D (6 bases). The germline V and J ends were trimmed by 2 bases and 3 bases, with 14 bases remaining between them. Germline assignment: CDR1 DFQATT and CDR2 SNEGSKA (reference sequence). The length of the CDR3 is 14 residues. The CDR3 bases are TGCAGTGCTAGATCGGCTACCGGGGGCTACGAGCAGTACTTC. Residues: CSARSATGGYEQYF.

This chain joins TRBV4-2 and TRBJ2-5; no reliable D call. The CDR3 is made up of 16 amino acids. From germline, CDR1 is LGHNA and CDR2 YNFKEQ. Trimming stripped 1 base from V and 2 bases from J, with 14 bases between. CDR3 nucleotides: TGTGCCAGCAGCCAAGCGTCCGTTCACTTGCAAGAGACCCAGTACTTC. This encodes CASSQASVHLQETQYF.

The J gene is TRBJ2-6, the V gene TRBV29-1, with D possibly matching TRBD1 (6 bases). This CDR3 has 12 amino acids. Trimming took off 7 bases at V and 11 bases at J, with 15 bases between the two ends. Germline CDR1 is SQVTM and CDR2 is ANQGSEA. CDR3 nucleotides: TGCAGCGCGGACAGCCTTCCCCACGTCCTGACTTTC. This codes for CSADSLPHVLTF.

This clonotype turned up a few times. CDR3 residues: CASSQEQGNYGYTF. The CDR3 nucleotides are TGCGCCAGCAGCCAAGAGCAGGGGAACTATGGCTACACCTTC. The chain is built from TRBV4-3 and TRBJ1-2; tentative D call: TRBD1 (6 bases). V was cut by 0 bases and J by 2 bases, with 7 bases left in between. From germline, CDR1 is LGHNA and CDR2 YSLEER. The CDR3 loop spans 14 amino acids.

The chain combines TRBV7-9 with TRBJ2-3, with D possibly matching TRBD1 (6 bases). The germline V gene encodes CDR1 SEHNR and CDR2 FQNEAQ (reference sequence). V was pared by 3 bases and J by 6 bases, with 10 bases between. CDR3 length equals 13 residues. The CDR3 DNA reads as TGTGCCAGCAGCTTTAAGGGGGTGGATACGCAGTATTTT. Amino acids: CASSFKGVDTQYF.